Included here is one T cell receptor (beta chain) sequence, with context. This clone was observed a handful of times. Which antigen it targets is not known. Base qualities are not recorded, but no much larger clone differs from it by a single base. This record belongs to a study of T cells in localized non-small cell lung cancer (dated by TCRdb to about 2020). Turning to the overall study: Comparing tumors with uninvolved tumor-adjacent lungs, the study looked at the T cell repertoires of roughly 250 patients with early-stage NSCLC. All 236 NSCLC patients in the cohort were treatment-naive and had localized lung tumors that were resected. Of the NSCLC patients, over 120 were male and approximately 110 were female, and the mean age was approximately 66 years. General findings and caveats noted by the study authors: Uninvolved tumor-adjacent lung showed the highest T cell clonality, higher than tumor, which suggests more focused antigenic responses in the adjacent lung. Because multi-region tumor sequencing was not performed, intratumor heterogeneity could not be ruled out. Because of the exploratory design, TCR variables were selected using unadjusted p-values without false-discovery rate correction. A median of roughly 58 of the top 100 tumor clones were detected in paired uninvolved adjacent lung, and around 30 of these tumor clones were also found among the top 100 clones of the paired uninvolved adjacent lung. Longer overall survival was associated with higher blood T cell density, whereas shorter survival was associated with higher adjacent-lung clonality.

TCR beta CDR3 regions were sequenced from DNA using the immunoSEQ Assay. Regarding the original processing steps: T cell density was computed as TCR beta template counts normalized to usable DNA estimated by amplifying housekeeping genes. The preseqR package was used to estimate richness by extrapolating to 400,000 templates for PBMC samples and to 120,000 templates for tissue samples. Clonality was calculated as one minus Pielou's evenness. To identify tissue-enriched TCRs, differential abundance testing was run on productive amino-acid clonotypes with a minimum total count of 5 and an alpha of 0.1. The Jaccard Index and the Morisita Overlap Index were used to measure how much the repertoires overlapped between compartments. TCR beta CDR3s were clustered by GLIPH together with public tetramer-defined viral CDR3s, and at least three viral sequences plus V-gene enrichment were required for viral motifs. The source is immuneACCESS, and TCRdb retained only in-frame sequences with V and J called. Part of the clones is not carried over; for the studies checked, unresolved V genes explain less than half of this, and the remainder is unexplained. That table gives V, J and clone size, and the DNA gave D and trimming. The sample includes about 52,000 clones, with around nine tenths observed a single time. The top ten hold approximately 15% of the sample.

At diagnosis, tumor, uninvolved tumor-adjacent lung and peripheral blood were collected and then preserved as a mix of FFPE and fresh-frozen material. For TCR repertoire profiling, blood samples were analyzed in the form of peripheral blood mononuclear cells. Source: PBMCs, taken before any cancer treatment. The receptor was isolated from a female donor with stage II lung adenocarcinoma.

The CDR3 reads as follows: CASSLASSREQFF. The nucleotide sequence reads as follows: TGTGCCAGCAGCTTGGCCTCAAGTAGGGAGCAGTTCTTC. The sequence links TRBV7-9 to TRBJ2-1; no D gene is confidently identified. There are 13 amino acids in the CDR3, from cysteine to phenylalanine inclusive. Only CDR3 DNA is held: 39 bases, read in frame from base 1. Per the germline V gene (reference sequence), SEHNR is the CDR1 and FQNEAQ is the CDR2. V is reduced by 3 bases and J by 10 bases, leaving a spacing of 13 bases between them.